This T cell receptor beta chain is from a study of T cell responses to AZD1222 COVID-19 vaccine. Overall study findings and caveats: Two doses of AZD1222 preceded a rise in Spike-specific TCR breadth and depth. Nearly half of spike-specific TCRs reportedly target unmutated variant regions.

Germline-derived CDR1 and CDR2 are MNHEY and SMNVEV (reference sequence). Trimming cost V 2 bases and J 2 bases, with 6 bases left between them. The CDR3 is 13 amino acids. Note on this clone: Its antigen is still unknown.

TCRdb keeps only in-frame clones here, not all; method: immunoSEQ multiplex PCR. The profile shows about 170,000 clones, approximately 93% of them singletons. Source: peripheral blood, taken on day 0 of AZD1222 vaccination. This receptor was identified in an adult in good health. The genes are TRBV27 and TRBJ1-1; D remains unclear. The CDR3, as DNA: TGTGCCAGCAGTTTAGGCAGAAACACTGAAGCTTTCTTT. Its translation is CASSLGRNTEAFF.